A single sample is the source of the 3 T cell receptor beta chains below, sequenced in a study of neurological immune-mediated disorders. Each CDR3 protein is one row after TCRdb ran MiXCR on the 5' RACE reads. The sample shows under 70,000 distinct CDR3 sequences, approximately 3.4% of them seen only once. Sequencing was done on a sample of PBMCs. Receptor source: a woman between 45 and 65 years old with multiple sclerosis.

This clonotype was observed at least ten times. The CDR3 sequence: CASSFLPGGDTQYF. Here the CDR3 DNA reads TGTGCCAGCAGCTTTCTTCCGGGTGGAGATACGCAGTATTTT. The chain recombines TRBV7-2 with TRBJ2-3; no firm D call. CDR1 is SGHTA, CDR2 FQGNSA, per germline. This CDR3 comprises 14 residues. Between the trimmed V and J ends, which lost 3 bases and 5 bases, there was a span of 12 bases.

This clonotype was seen many times. This chain connects TRBV10-3 to TRBJ2-3, with D possibly TRBD2 on 6 matching bases. V was cut by 7 bases and J by 3 bases, with 11 bases left in between. The CDR3 covers 13 residues. Germline assignment: CDR1 ENHRY and CDR2 SYGVKD. The CDR3 sequence: CAIMAGQTDTQYF. CDR3 bases: TGTGCCATCATGGCGGGGCAGACAGATACGCAGTATTTT.

This clonotype was counted many times. The chain joins TRBV6-2 or TRBV6-3 to TRBJ1-1; TRBD1 aligns across 7 bases. CDR1 is MNHEY and CDR2 is SVGEGT in the germline V gene. Unmatched junction bases numbered 12, after V lost 7 bases and J lost 1 base. There are 16 residues in the CDR3. In DNA, the CDR3 is TGTGCCAGCAAAAAGAGGGGGCTGTCTTGGAACACTGAAGCTTTCTTT. Protein: CASKKRGLSWNTEAFF.